This passage covers 29 T cell receptor beta chains from one sample sequenced in a study of CD8 T cells in Susac syndrome. An amount of RNA that ranged from roughly 0.5 to 1 ug was reverse transcribed with random hexamers. Each CDR3 protein is one row after TCRdb ran MiXCR on the immunoSEQ multiplex PCR reads. The sample yields some 150,000 distinct CDR3 sequences, nearly 97% seen once. The sequencing sample was made of CD8+ T cells from PBMCs. The receptor set was obtained from a human donor with multiple sclerosis.

CDR3 amino acids: CATGWSEDGYTF. In nucleotides, the CDR3 is TGTGCCACCGGGTGGAGTGAGGATGGCTACACCTTC. This sequence joins TRBV12-3 or TRBV12-4 and TRBJ1-2, with D uncertain. CDR3 length: 12 amino acids. V lost 10 bases to trimming and J lost 6 bases, with 15 bases between them.

The V and J genes are TRBV30 and TRBJ2-6; D is uncertain. The CDR3 is made up of 14 amino acids. Germline CDR1 is GTSNPN and CDR2 is SVGIG (reference sequence). Deletions cut 4 bases from V and 0 bases from J, with 7 bases between. Here the CDR3 reads CAWNVGSGANVLTF. The CDR3 DNA reads TGTGCCTGGAACGTAGGCTCTGGGGCCAACGTCCTGACTTTC.

The chain couples TRBV9 to TRBJ1-1; D is unclear. V was shortened by 2 bases and J by 4 bases, with 12 bases between the two germline ends. The CDR3 is made up of 14 amino acids. Germline CDR1 and CDR2: SGDLS and YYNGEE. The DNA of the CDR3 is TGTGCCAGCAGCGTGTATGAGGTGCCCACTGAAGCTTTCTTT. Protein: CASSVYEVPTEAFF.

The chain couples TRBV12-3 or TRBV12-4 to TRBJ1-3, with D unclear. This CDR3 comprises 12 residues. Trimming took 7 bases from V and 4 from J, leaving 8 bases between them. The chain's CDR3 is CASTTYGNTIYF. The CDR3 DNA follows: TGTGCCAGCACTACATACGGAAACACCATATATTTT.

This clonotype was recorded once. The V call is TRBV4-2, the J call TRBJ2-3; 13 bases align to TRBD2. The CDR3 consists of 16 residues. The ends lost 0 bases at V and 4 bases at J; junction bases unmatched: 1. The germline CDR1 and CDR2 sequences are LGHNA and YNFKEQ. The CDR3 coding sequence is TGTGCCAGCAGCCAAGAGGGGACTAGCGGGGCAGATACGCAGTATTTT. It encodes CASSQEGTSGADTQYF.

The J gene is TRBJ2-7, the V gene TRBV6-8, with 9 bases matching TRBD2. The CDR3 runs 15 residues. The germline V gene has CDR1 MNHGY and CDR2 SAAAGT. V shed 0 bases, J shed 4 bases, and the junction held 4 bases outside the gene matches. The CDR3 sequence: CASSYSGLATYEQYV. For the CDR3, the DNA is TGTGCCAGCAGTTACTCGGGACTAGCCACATACGAGCAGTACGTC.

The V and J genes are TRBV12-3 or TRBV12-4 and TRBJ2-5; 8 bases fit TRBD2. The V segment lost 5 bases and the J segment 2 bases; nucleotides outside the gene matches: 4. The CDR3 contains 14 residues. The CDR3 DNA reads TGTGCCAGCAGTCAACGGGGGGGACAAGAGACCCAGTACTTC. It encodes CASSQRGGQETQYF.

V gene TRBV4-2 combines with J gene TRBJ2-4; D perhaps matches TRBD2 (6 bases). This CDR3 is 13 amino acids long. Germline-derived CDR1 and CDR2 are LGHNA and YNFKEQ. Trimming removed 0 bases at V and 6 bases at J, with 6 bases between. The DNA for the CDR3 is TGTGCCAGCAGCCAAGAGGAGGGAAACATTCAGTACTTC. Translation: CASSQEEGNIQYF.

The chain recombines TRBV7-8 with TRBJ1-1; D not certain. Germline CDR1 SGHVS, CDR2 FQNEAQ. V lost 4 bases, J lost 4 bases, and 13 bases lay in between. This CDR3 is built from 14 residues. Written as DNA, the CDR3 is TGTGCCAGCAGCTCGTTATCAGGAAGCACTGAAGCTTTCTTT. It yields the protein CASSSLSGSTEAFF.

The chain employs TRBV30 and TRBJ1-2; a possible D gene is TRBD1 (5 bases). The CDR3 has 12 amino acids. Looked up from germline, CDR1 is GTSNPN and CDR2 is SVGIG (reference sequence). V shed 0 bases and J shed 8 bases, with 10 bases lying between them. In DNA, the CDR3 is TGTGCCTGGAGTGTAGGGGACGGGGGCTACACCTTC. Translating gives CAWSVGDGGYTF.

The genes are TRBV29-1 and TRBJ2-3, with 16 bases fitting TRBD2. The germline V gene encodes CDR1 SQVTM and CDR2 ANQGSEA. The CDR3 consists of 17 residues. J gave up 1 base and V 7 bases, and 8 bases lay outside the gene matches. The CDR3 DNA follows: TGCAGCGCGCCGGGACTAGCGGGGGGGCTGGGCACAGATACGCAGTATTTT. Translating gives CSAPGLAGGLGTDTQYF.

The chain has TRBV7-9 and TRBJ2-1; D ambiguous. CDR3 size: 15 residues. In germline, CDR1 is SEHNR, CDR2 FQNEAQ (reference sequence). Trimming pared 5 bases from V and 0 bases from J, leaving 11 bases between. The CDR3 loop is CASSHTRNSYNEQFF. DNA for the CDR3: TGTGCCAGCAGCCACACTCGGAACTCCTACAATGAGCAGTTCTTC.

The chain combines TRBV6-1 with TRBJ2-7; D not certain. V was cut by 4 bases and J by 2 bases, with 12 bases left in between. The germline V gene encodes CDR1 MNHNS and CDR2 SASEGT. This CDR3 spans 14 amino acids. The CDR3 DNA is TGTGCCAGCAGTGTCAAAGACAATCCCTACGAGCAGTACTTC. Translated: CASSVKDNPYEQYF.

The chain joins TRBV7-9 to TRBJ2-5; no clear D. The CDR3 covers 14 residues. Trimming took off 5 bases at V and 1 base at J, with 11 bases between the two ends. Germline CDR1 SEHNR, CDR2 FQNEAQ (reference sequence). CDR3 nucleotide sequence: TGTGCCAGCAGCCCAATGGCCAGCCAAGAGACCCAGTACTTC. This encodes CASSPMASQETQYF.

The rearrangement links TRBV14 to TRBJ1-6; 7 bases agree with TRBD1. The germline CDR1 and CDR2 sequences are SGHDN and FVKESK. The CDR3 extends over 15 amino acids. Trimming removed 9 bases from V and 6 bases from J; junction bases left unmatched: 11. The CDR3 bases are TGTGCCAGTCGAAAAGGGGGCACACTTAATTCACCCCTCCACTTT. It specifies CASRKGGTLNSPLHF.

The CDR3 DNA sequence: TGTGCCAGCAGCTCCCTAACACAGGGTAGTGAAAAACTGTTTTTT. Residues: CASSSLTQGSEKLFF. J is TRBJ1-4 and V is TRBV13; maybe TRBD1 (6 bases). The CDR3 extends over 15 amino acids. V dropped 4 bases and J dropped 7 bases, with 16 bases sitting between them. Germline V lookup: CDR1 PRHDT, CDR2 FYEKMQ (reference sequence).

The chain employs TRBV5-1 and TRBJ2-3; 10 bases match TRBD2. V gave up 0 bases and J gave up 1 base; unmatched junction bases: 2. From germline, CDR1 is SGHRS and CDR2 YFSETQ. This CDR3 contains 16 residues. The CDR3 is CASSLASGGRTDTQYF. CDR3 DNA: TGCGCCAGCAGCTTGGCTAGCGGGGGTCGCACAGATACGCAGTATTTT.

V gene TRBV29-1 combines with J gene TRBJ1-1; no clear D. Per germline, CDR1 SQVTM and CDR2 ANQGSEA. The V and J ends lost 4 bases and 0 bases respectively, with 6 bases between them. The CDR3 runs to 12 residues. The CDR3 bases are TGCAGCGTTGCCCAGCTGAACACTGAAGCTTTCTTT. It yields the protein CSVAQLNTEAFF. The variable domain in full, with the rest retrieved from reference TRBV29-1 and TRBJ1-1, is SAVISQKPSRDICQRGTSLTIQCQVDSQVTMMFWYRQQPGQSLTLIATANQGSEATYESGFVIDKFPISRPNLTFSTLTVSNMSPEDSSIYLCSVAQLNTEAFFGQGTRLTVV.

V usage is TRBV10-1 and J usage is TRBJ2-3; D is ambiguous. The CDR3 covers 15 residues. Per the germline V gene, CDR1 is WNHNN and CDR2 is SYGVQD (reference sequence). V lost 2 bases to trimming and J lost 2 bases, with 11 bases between them. The CDR3 here is CASSESYRVTDTQYF. For the CDR3, the DNA is TGCGCCAGCAGTGAGAGTTATAGGGTCACAGATACGCAGTATTTT.

Only one count was recorded for this clonotype. The V call is TRBV20-1, the J call TRBJ2-1; 12 nucleotides match TRBD2. Losses at the gene ends were 4 bases for V and 8 bases for J; bases not matched to a gene: 6. The CDR3 has 14 amino acids. Germline V gene sequence: CDR1 DFQATT, CDR2 SNEGSKA (reference sequence). The CDR3 region has the DNA TGCAGTGCTAAAGGACTAGCGGGGTTCTATGAGCAGTTCTTC. Residues: CSAKGLAGFYEQFF.

The chain combines TRBV15 with TRBJ2-2; the D is unclear. Germline-derived CDR1 and CDR2 are LNHNV and YYDKDF (reference sequence). This CDR3 contains 14 residues. The V end was cut by 0 bases, the J end by 0 bases, with 2 bases between. The DNA for the CDR3 is TGTGCCACCAGCAGAGATACGAACACCGGGGAGCTGTTTTTT. This gives the protein CATSRDTNTGELFF.

Here the CDR3 reads CASSHIGDPADTQYF. DNA for the CDR3: TGCGCCAGCAGCCATATCGGAGACCCCGCAGATACGCAGTATTTT. This sequence joins TRBV4-1 and TRBJ2-3; D uncertain. The V end was cut by 3 bases, the J end by 4 bases, with 14 bases between. CDR3 size: 15 residues. Germline assignment: CDR1 MGHRA and CDR2 YSYEKL.

V is TRBV20-1 and J is TRBJ1-5; D remains ambiguous. Germline V gene sequence: CDR1 DFQATT, CDR2 SNEGSKA (reference sequence). The CDR3 loop spans 15 amino acids. The V gene lost 0 bases and the J gene lost 6 bases, with 15 bases spanning the gap. The CDR3 loop reads CSARDPGSWGQPQHF. In DNA, the CDR3 is TGCAGTGCTAGAGACCCGGGGTCGTGGGGTCAGCCCCAGCATTTT.

The chain links TRBV6-6 to TRBJ2-7; tentatively, D is TRBD2 (5 bases). V was shortened by 5 bases and J by 2 bases, with 16 bases between the two germline ends. The CDR3 length is 15 residues. CDR1 is MNHNY, CDR2 SVGAGI, per germline (reference sequence). The CDR3 protein is CASSDVASRAYEQYF. The CDR3 DNA is TGTGCCAGCAGTGACGTGGCTAGCCGTGCCTACGAGCAGTACTTC.

Notes on this clonotype: Its ends do not fully match the called genes, so a read error is possible. The chain uses TRBV11-2 and TRBJ2-1, with D hard to call. This CDR3 spans 15 amino acids. Germline-derived CDR1 and CDR2 are SGHAT and FQNNGV. The CDR3 DNA sequence: TGTGCCAGCAGCCTAGAGGCTAGAGATGAGGATGAGCAGTTCTTC. Translating it yields CASSLEARDEDEQFF.

The chain links TRBV4-1 to TRBJ2-7; tentatively, D is TRBD2 (5 bases). V was shortened by 0 bases and J by 0 bases, with 9 bases between the two germline ends. This CDR3 region has 15 residues. CDR1 and CDR2 (germline): MGHRA, YSYEKL. The CDR3 here is CASSQDAGVSYEQYF. Here the CDR3 DNA reads TGCGCCAGCAGCCAAGACGCCGGGGTCTCCTACGAGCAGTACTTC.

The chain uses TRBV12-3 or TRBV12-4 and TRBJ2-7; D gene ambiguous. The CDR3 runs to 14 residues. V dropped 3 bases and J dropped 0 bases, with 9 bases sitting between them. The CDR3 here is CASSLGSSSYEQYF. Written as DNA, the CDR3 is TGTGCCAGCAGTTTGGGCAGTTCCTCCTACGAGCAGTACTTC.

V is TRBV2 and J is TRBJ2-7; 7 bases are shared with TRBD1. The ends lost 0 bases at V and 4 bases at J; junction bases unmatched: 6. Germline assignment: CDR1 SNHLY and CDR2 FYNNEI. The CDR3 is 15 amino acids. The CDR3 nucleotides are TGTGCCAGCAGTGAAGCCTCCGGGACAGTGTACGAGCAGTACTTC. Translating it yields CASSEASGTVYEQYF. The full variable domain, completed using reference TRBV2 and TRBJ2-7, is EPEVTQTPSHQVTQMGQEVILRCVPISNHLYFYWYRQILGQKVEFLVSFYNNEISEKSEIFDDQFSVERPDGSNFTLKIRSTKLEDSAMYFCASSEASGTVYEQYFGPGTRLTVT.

The rearrangement uses TRBV30 and TRBJ1-2; 8 nucleotides align to TRBD1. V gave up 7 bases and J gave up 4 bases; unmatched junction bases: 2. The CDR3 is made up of 11 amino acids. Germline assignment: CDR1 GTSNPN and CDR2 SVGIG (reference sequence). DNA for the CDR3: TGTGCCTTCAGGGGGCTCTATGGCTACACCTTC. It yields the protein CAFRGLYGYTF.